The 27 T cell receptor beta chains reported below all come from one sample, sequenced in a study of graft-versus-host responses after intestinal transplantation (dated by TCRdb to about 2021). Libraries were made using the immunoSEQ multiplex PCR assay. Held by TCRdb, this immuneACCESS table contains in-frame sequences only and omits some clones. Under half of the omission traces to an unresolved V gene where checked; the cause of the rest is unknown. Within this sample are 50,000 or so clones, with over 90% of them counted one time only. The ten most abundant clones make up about 2.6% of the sample. These TCRs are of unknown antigen specificity. The time point label, as the study defines it: cells obtained before transplantation from donor or recipient. Sequences were derived from unstimulated CD4+ T cells sorted from spleen or lymph node cells, sampled before transplant. The receptors were sampled from a human donor who was the organ donor for an intestinal transplant.

The rearrangement uses TRBV7-2 and TRBJ1-3, with a weak D call TRBD1 (6 bases). The CDR3 contains 14 residues. V was cut by 4 bases and J by 4 bases, with 11 bases left in between. The V gene's germline CDR1 is SGHTA and CDR2 FQGNSA. CDR3 sequence reads: CASSSRGAGNTIYF. The CDR3 DNA is TGTGCCAGCAGCTCCAGGGGTGCAGGAAACACCATATATTTT. The full variable domain, in which reference TRBV7-2 and TRBJ1-3 provide the parts outside the CDR3, is GAGVSQSPSNKVTEKGKDVELRCDPISGHTALYWYRQSLGQGLEFLIYFQGNSAPDKSGLPSDRFSAERTGGSVSTLTIQRTQQEDSAVYLCASSSRGAGNTIYFGEGSWLTVV.

CDR3 amino acids: CASSSRSAGTFSNQPQHF. The CDR3 bases are TGTGCCAGCAGTTCAAGGTCAGCCGGGACATTTAGCAATCAGCCCCAGCATTTT. The chain uses TRBV28 and TRBJ1-5; tentatively, D is TRBD1 (6 bases). V was clipped by 4 bases and J by 0 bases, with 19 bases between them. The CDR3 has 18 residues. Germline V gene lookup returns CDR1 MDHEN and CDR2 SYDVKM.

This clone was seen once. This sequence joins TRBV7-2 and TRBJ1-6; weak D call: TRBD1 (5 bases). The CDR3 extends over 15 amino acids. With 2 bases removed from V and 8 bases from J, the gap between germline ends came to 13 bases. Germline loops: CDR1 SGHTA, CDR2 FQGNSA. The CDR3 region has the DNA TGTGCCAGCAGCTTACAGCGACAGCAGGATTCACCCCTCCACTTT. Amino acids: CASSLQRQQDSPLHF.

The V gene is TRBV9, the J gene TRBJ1-3; TRBD1 is a possible D gene (6 bases). Germline-derived CDR1 and CDR2 are SGDLS and YYNGEE. The CDR3 contains 15 residues. Trimming pared 1 base from V and 2 bases from J, leaving 10 bases between. The CDR3, as DNA: TGTGCCAGCAGCGTAACGGGGGCTCCTGGAAACACCATATATTTT. Its translation: CASSVTGAPGNTIYF.

The chain uses TRBV5-5 and TRBJ2-7; 9 bases match TRBD1. The CDR3 length is 16 residues. Trimming at V came to 0 bases and at J to 4 bases, leaving 8 bases not matched to a gene. Germline lookup yields CDR1 SGHKS and CDR2 YYEKEE (reference sequence). The CDR3 protein is CASSLAGTGNSYEQYF. CDR3 coding DNA: TGTGCCAGCAGCTTGGCTGGGACAGGGAATTCATACGAGCAGTACTTC.

Comments on this clone: Mismatch with germline at one junction end may stem from a read error. The genes are TRBV28 and TRBJ2-3; 12 bases line up with TRBD2. There are 12 residues in the CDR3. Germline V gene lookup returns CDR1 MDHEN and CDR2 SYDVKM. This CDR3 reads CASKSPSGRAHF. For the CDR3, the DNA is TGTGCCAGCAAATCTCCTAGCGGGAGGGCCCATTTT.

V gene TRBV5-1 combines with J gene TRBJ2-3; 13 bases match TRBD2. The CDR3 consists of 14 residues. Germline CDR1 reads SGHRS; CDR2 reads YFSETQ. The ends lost 4 bases at V and 5 bases at J; junction bases unmatched: 1. The CDR3 sequence is CASSGLAGVDTQYF. Written as DNA, the CDR3 is TGCGCCAGCAGCGGACTAGCGGGAGTAGATACGCAGTATTTT.

The rearrangement links TRBV13 to TRBJ2-5; D tentatively reads TRBD1 or TRBD2 (5 bases each). The CDR3 spans 14 residues. Looked up from germline, CDR1 is PRHDT and CDR2 is FYEKMQ (reference sequence). The ends were cut back, 4 bases at V and 4 bases at J, with 13 bases in the middle. CDR3: CASSSSGTLETQYF. CDR3 sequence (DNA): TGTGCCAGCAGCTCCTCCGGGACGCTAGAGACCCAGTACTTC. Using reference TRBV13 and TRBJ2-5 for the parts outside the CDR3, the full variable domain is AAGVIQSPRHLIKEKRETATLKCYPIPRHDTVYWYQQGPGQDPQFLISFYEKMQSDKGSIPDRFSAQQFSDYHSELNMSSLELGDSALYFCASSSSGTLETQYFGPGTRLLVL.

This chain connects TRBV4-1 to TRBJ2-1; 8 positions agree with TRBD2. The CDR3 totals 14 residues. Looked up from germline, CDR1 is MGHRA and CDR2 is YSYEKL. V lost 3 bases and J lost 3; bases outside the gene matches: 1. The chain's CDR3 is CASSQGLVYNEQFF. CDR3 bases: TGCGCCAGCAGCCAGGGACTAGTCTACAATGAGCAGTTCTTC.

This chain's CDR3 is CASSARENLAKNIQYF. CDR3 nucleotide sequence: TGTGCCAGCAGCGCTCGGGAGAATCTAGCCAAAAACATTCAGTACTTC. The chain carries TRBV7-2 and TRBJ2-4, with D possibly being TRBD2 (6 bases). This CDR3 contains 16 residues. Trimming took off 5 bases at V and 0 bases at J, with 14 bases between the two ends. Germline V gene sequence: CDR1 SGHTA, CDR2 FQGNSA. Variable domain in full (rest from reference TRBV7-2 and TRBJ2-4): GAGVSQSPSNKVTEKGKDVELRCDPISGHTALYWYRQSLGQGLEFLIYFQGNSAPDKSGLPSDRFSAERTGGSVSTLTIQRTQQEDSAVYLCASSARENLAKNIQYFGAGTRLSVL.

This chain joins TRBV6-1 and TRBJ1-1, with D unresolved. CDR1 is MNHNS and CDR2 is SASEGT in the germline V gene. There are 13 residues in the CDR3. Trimming stripped 6 bases from V and 7 bases from J, with 15 bases between. This CDR3 is CASSGGRALEAFF. Here the CDR3 DNA reads TGTGCCAGCAGCGGAGGCCGAGCCCTTGAAGCTTTCTTT.

This clone was detected once. Other DNA sequences within the sample encode an identical CDR3. The V gene is TRBV28, the J gene TRBJ2-7; 8 bases fit TRBD1. J gave up 4 bases and V 6 bases, and 11 bases lay outside the gene matches. CDR3 size: 15 residues. Per the germline V gene, CDR1 is MDHEN and CDR2 is SYDVKM. The CDR3 sequence is CASSLRQGNTYEQYF. Here the CDR3 DNA reads TGTGCCAGCAGCCTCCGACAGGGGAATACTTACGAGCAGTACTTC.

V gene TRBV4-1 combines with J gene TRBJ2-1, with D perhaps matching TRBD1 (6 bases). The germline V gene encodes CDR1 MGHRA and CDR2 YSYEKL. Trimming left V 5 bases short and J 2 bases short, with 22 bases between. CDR3 length equals 18 residues. The CDR3 DNA follows: TGCGCCAGCAGCTCCCCGCGCTTACAGGGCCCAACCTACAATGAGCAGTTCTTC. Protein product: CASSSPRLQGPTYNEQFF.

The V call is TRBV29-1, the J call TRBJ2-1; TRBD2 matches 9 bases. The germline V gene encodes CDR1 SQVTM and CDR2 ANQGSEA. Germline trimming cut 7 bases from V and 7 bases from J; bases unmatched to any gene: 5. The CDR3 runs 12 residues. This chain's CDR3 is CSGFSGRNEQFF. CDR3 DNA sequence: TGCAGCGGCTTTAGCGGGAGAAATGAGCAGTTCTTC.

V is TRBV27 and J is TRBJ1-1, with no clear D. The CDR3 loop spans 12 amino acids. Trimming took 1 base from V and 1 from J, leaving 1 base between them. CDR1 MNHEY and CDR2 SMNVEV come from the germline V gene (reference sequence). CDR3 loop: CASSLWNTEAFF. The CDR3 DNA sequence: TGTGCCAGCAGTTTATGGAACACTGAAGCTTTCTTT.

This chain uses TRBV5-4 with TRBJ2-7; D may correspond to TRBD1 or TRBD2 (5 bases each). The CDR3 is 15 residues long. Germline CDR1 SGHNT, CDR2 YYREEE (reference sequence). The V end lost 1 base, the J end lost 0 bases, and 11 bases lay between the germline ends. The CDR3 loop reads CASSLTGLSSYEQYF. DNA of the CDR3: TGTGCCAGCAGCTTGACGGGGCTAAGCTCCTACGAGCAGTACTTC.

V and J are TRBV7-2 and TRBJ2-1; TRBD2 is a possible D gene (5 bases). The CDR3 contains 14 residues. V was cut by 5 bases and J by 9 bases, with 17 bases left in between. Germline V gene sequence: CDR1 SGHTA, CDR2 FQGNSA. The CDR3 is CASSTTFRAGEQFF. The DNA of the CDR3 is TGTGCCAGCAGCACCACGTTCCGGGCGGGTGAGCAGTTCTTC.

The chain is built from TRBV5-1 and TRBJ2-7; tentatively, D is TRBD2 (6 bases). In germline, CDR1 is SGHRS, CDR2 YFSETQ. This CDR3 comprises 15 residues. With 4 bases removed from V and 2 bases from J, the gap between germline ends came to 16 bases. The CDR3 sequence is CASSGAVAETYEQYF. The CDR3 coding sequence is TGCGCCAGCAGCGGCGCGGTAGCGGAAACCTACGAGCAGTACTTC.

The rearrangement links TRBV28 to TRBJ1-5; TRBD1 aligns across 7 bases. This CDR3 comprises 15 residues. Trimming took 0 bases from V and 5 from J; bases not matched to a gene: 4. CDR1 and CDR2 from the germline V gene are MDHEN and SYDVKM. Written as DNA, the CDR3 is TGTGCCAGCAGTTTATGGGCAGGGGGGGATCAGCCCCAGCATTTT. This codes for CASSLWAGGDQPQHF. Looking up the rest from reference TRBV28 and TRBJ1-5 gives the full variable domain: DVKVTQSSRYLVKRTGEKVFLECVQDMDHENMFWYRQDPGLGLRLIYFSYDVKMKEKGDIPEGYSVSREKKERFSLILESASTNQTSMYLCASSLWAGGDQPQHFGDGTRLSIL.

This sequence joins TRBV28 and TRBJ1-5; no firm D call. CDR1 MDHEN and CDR2 SYDVKM come from the germline V gene. Trimming took off 5 bases at V and 3 bases at J, with 5 bases between the two ends. The CDR3 spans 12 residues. The CDR3 reads CASSPYNQPQHF. CDR3 nucleotide sequence: TGTGCCAGCAGTCCTTACAATCAGCCCCAGCATTTT.

CDR3 protein: CASSLATSGRSDTQYF. CDR3 nucleotide sequence: TGCGCCAGCAGCTTGGCGACTAGCGGGAGATCAGATACGCAGTATTTT. This sequence joins TRBV5-1 and TRBJ2-3; 12 bases line up with TRBD2. V shed 0 bases, J shed 4 bases, and the junction held 3 bases outside the gene matches. In germline, CDR1 is SGHRS, CDR2 YFSETQ. This CDR3 region has 16 residues.

The chain has TRBV5-1 and TRBJ2-1, with TRBD2 matching over 11 bases. Per the germline V gene, CDR1 is SGHRS and CDR2 is YFSETQ. The CDR3 consists of 17 residues. V lost 0 bases, J lost 0 bases, and 2 bases stayed unmatched. CDR3 nucleotides: TGCGCCAGCAGCTTGGGTGGGACTAGCGGCTCCTACAATGAGCAGTTCTTC. The encoded protein is CASSLGGTSGSYNEQFF.

The V and J genes are TRBV27 and TRBJ2-5; D is perhaps TRBD2 (5 bases). Trimming removed 1 base at V and 2 bases at J, with 8 bases between. This CDR3 has 14 residues. Germline assignment: CDR1 MNHEY and CDR2 SMNVEV (reference sequence). The CDR3 DNA reads TGTGCCAGCAGTTTATTCGAGCGGCAAGAGACCCAGTACTTC. Translation: CASSLFERQETQYF.

This chain joins TRBV7-2 and TRBJ2-3, with D hard to call. V was trimmed by 0 bases and J by 4 bases, leaving 5 bases between them. This CDR3 is 13 amino acids long. The germline CDR1 and CDR2 sequences are SGHTA and FQGNSA. As DNA, the CDR3 is TGTGCCAGCAGCTTAGCGCCCCCAGATACGCAGTATTTT. Amino acid sequence: CASSLAPPDTQYF.

CDR3 region: CASSLVRWDEHNEQFF. The DNA for the CDR3 is TGCGCCAGCAGCTTGGTAAGGTGGGACGAACACAATGAGCAGTTCTTC. The rearrangement joins TRBV5-1 to TRBJ2-1; D tentatively reads TRBD1 or TRBD2 (5 bases each). This CDR3 has 16 residues. The ends were cut back, 0 bases at V and 5 bases at J, with 15 bases in the middle. Germline CDR1 and CDR2: SGHRS and YFSETQ. The whole variable domain, filled in from reference TRBV5-1 and TRBJ2-1, reads KAGVTQTPRYLIKTRGQQVTLSCSPISGHRSVSWYQQTPGQGLQFLFEYFSETQRNKGNFPGRFSGRQFSNSRSEMNVSTLELGDSALYLCASSLVRWDEHNEQFFGPGTRLTVL.

The chain is built from TRBV11-2 and TRBJ1-3; D may be TRBD1 (6 bases). Looked up from germline, CDR1 is SGHAT and CDR2 is FQNNGV. With 7 bases removed from V and 0 bases from J, the gap between germline ends came to 10 bases. The CDR3 runs to 14 residues. CDR3 sequence (DNA): TGTGCCAGCACCCGGACAGTCTCTGGAAACACCATATATTTT. Its protein is CASTRTVSGNTIYF.

This clone appeared once. The rearrangement links TRBV7-9 to TRBJ2-7; the match to TRBD1 covers 11 bases. The J segment lost 2 bases and the V segment lost 5 bases, leaving 11 bases of the junction unmatched. Germline loops: CDR1 SEHNR, CDR2 FQNEAQ (reference sequence). This CDR3 is 17 amino acids long. CDR3 amino acids: CASSANPGGQGAYEQYF. The CDR3 bases are TGTGCCAGCAGCGCGAACCCAGGGGGACAGGGGGCCTACGAGCAGTACTTC.